The sequence of this TCR beta chain was determined in a study of T cells expressing NK-cell markers. Study-level background: Sequenced donors, eight in total, included seven who were HCMV-seropositive and one who was seronegative.

For TCR beta, cDNA was produced by 5'RACE template switching with UMIs. No DNA is given; TCRdb re-called the 5' RACE reads and lists each CDR3 protein once. Its listing shows some 410,000 distinct CDR3 sequences. Germline assignment: CDR1 MDHEN and CDR2 SYDVKM. The CDR3 sequence is 11 residues long. Sequenced: blood T cells: a sorted CD56 or NKG2C T cell subset, CD4+ or CD8+ T cells, or bulk PBMC T cells (not recorded which). The receptor was derived from a woman aged 18-69 years in good health. J is TRBJ2-1 and V is TRBV28; with no DNA, the TCRdb D assignment of TRBD1 cannot be verified. The CDR3 region is CASAGYNEQFF.